Listed below are T cell receptor beta chains from one sample, sequenced in a study of T cell repertoires in cytomegalovirus infection. Their cognate antigens are unknown. TCRdb re-analysed the reads in MiXCR, keeping a single row per CDR3 protein. There are 900,000 to 950,000 distinct CDR3 sequences in the sample; 25% to 40% occur only once, and around an eighth lies in the top ten. The sample here was cultured CD8+ T cells from PBMCs, taken from culture after CMV antigen stimulation. The receptors were sampled from a human donor in good health (CMV status not recorded). Some clones in this sample may be carry-over from other donors' samples. CDR3s include the opening cysteine and the closing phenylalanine or tryptophan. The order of the fields is CDR3 protein, CDR3 DNA, V gene, J gene, D gene, clone size. A D gene is named only where the DNA matches it firmly. Expanded clones are given a class, and other clones once, few, many or no size at all.

CASRQDYEQYF	TGTGCCAGCAGACAGGACTACGAGCAGTACTTC	TRBV7-9	TRBJ2-7	NA	NA
CASSGDRAPDNEQFF	TGTGCCAGCAGTGGCGACAGGGCCCCGGACAATGAGCAGTTCTTC	TRBV28	TRBJ2-1	TRBD1	few
CASSPFGTEGYTF	TGTGCCAGTAGTCCCTTCGGGACCGAGGGCTACACCTTC	TRBV19	TRBJ1-2	NA	NA
CASSWRDSSNYGYTF	TGTGCCAGTAGTTGGAGGGACAGTTCTAACTATGGCTACACCTTC	TRBV19	TRBJ1-2	TRBD1	NA
CASSLVQGTTNYGYTF	TGTGCCAGCAGCCTCGTACAGGGTACGACTAACTATGGCTACACCTTC	TRBV27	TRBJ1-2	NA	NA
CASSSDPDTGELFF	TGTGCCAGCAGTTCGGACCCAGACACCGGGGAGCTGTTTTTT	TRBV7-9	TRBJ2-2	NA	many
CATSSATGVDGYTF	TGTGCCACCAGCAGCGCGACAGGGGTGGATGGCTACACCTTC	TRBV15	TRBJ1-2	TRBD1	few
CASSNRTGELFF	TGTGCCAGCAGCAACCGGACCGGGGAGCTGTTTTTT	TRBV11-3	TRBJ2-2	NA	few
CSANPGTGGSEQFF	TGCAGTGCTAATCCCGGGACAGGGGGTAGTGAGCAGTTCTTC	TRBV20-1	TRBJ2-1	TRBD1	NA
CASSTGGENSPLHF	TGTGCCAGCAGCACAGGGGGCGAAAATTCACCCCTCCACTTT	TRBV27	TRBJ1-6	TRBD1	many
CASSLIGTGGSGYTF	TGTGCCAGCAGCTTAATAGGGACAGGGGGATCTGGCTACACCTTC	TRBV5-5	TRBJ1-2	TRBD1	many
CASSLGQGRAPHGYTF	TGCGCCAGCAGCTTGGGACAGGGACGGGCTCCGCATGGCTACACCTTC	TRBV5-1	TRBJ1-2	TRBD1	few
CASSARTELDTQYF	TGTGCCAGCAGCGCACGCACGGAGTTAGATACGCAGTATTTT	TRBV7-9	TRBJ2-3	NA	NA
CASSEGQGKNYGYTF	TGTGCCAGCAGTGAAGGGCAGGGGAAAAACTATGGCTACACCTTC	TRBV6-1	TRBJ1-2	NA	NA
CASTPWGGYQETQYF	TGTGCCAGCACCCCCTGGGGGGGGTACCAAGAGACCCAGTACTTC	TRBV28	TRBJ2-5	TRBD2	few
CASSFWLAGGGETQYF	TGTGCCAGCAGTTTTTGGCTAGCGGGGGGGGGAGAGACCCAGTACTTC	TRBV12-3/TRBV12-4	TRBJ2-5	TRBD2	NA
CASSGGAYTF	TGTGCCAGCAGCGGGGGGGCCTACACCTTC	TRBV9	TRBJ1-2	NA	NA
CATSDPSGGEYNEQFF	TGTGCCACCAGTGATCCTAGCGGGGGGGAGTACAATGAGCAGTTCTTC	TRBV24-1	TRBJ2-1	TRBD2	NA
CASNLSPLTGTSEAFF	TGTGCCAGCAATTTATCCCCTTTGACAGGGACTTCTGAAGCTTTCTTT	TRBV28	TRBJ1-1	TRBD1	NA
CASSQDPMRGVGYGYTF	TGTGCCAGCAGCCAAGATCCCATGCGGGGGGTCGGCTATGGCTACACCTTC	TRBV4-2	TRBJ1-2	NA	NA
CASSTGLAGAEAQYF	TGTGCCAGCAGCACAGGACTAGCGGGGGCTGAGGCCCAGTACTTC	TRBV7-8	TRBJ2-5	TRBD2	many
CASSLEPPQGTYGYTF	TGTGCCAGCAGCTTAGAACCCCCTCAAGGGACCTATGGCTACACCTTC	TRBV5-5	TRBJ1-2	NA	few
CASSGGQLNYGYTF	TGTGCCAGCAGTGGAGGACAGCTCAACTATGGCTACACCTTC	TRBV6-1	TRBJ1-2	NA	few
CASRRRGDGYGYTF	TGTGCCAGCAGGCGGCGGGGGGACGGCTATGGCTACACCTTC	TRBV27	TRBJ1-2	NA	few
CASSLAVREQFF	TGTGCCAGCAGCTTAGCAGTCAGGGAGCAGTTCTTC	TRBV7-3	TRBJ2-1	NA	NA
CASTTGTSGYNEQFF	TGTGCCAGCACAACCGGGACTAGCGGTTACAATGAGCAGTTCTTC	TRBV6-1	TRBJ2-1	TRBD2	NA
CASSLGTGRGNTIYF	TGTGCCAGCAGCTTGGGGACAGGGCGTGGAAACACCATATATTTT	TRBV5-3	TRBJ1-3	TRBD1	NA
CASSFPQGNSPLHF	TGTGCCAGCAGCTTTCCCCAGGGGAATTCACCCCTCCACTTT	TRBV7-9	TRBJ1-6	NA	few
CASGLGLNGEQFF	TGTGCTAGTGGTTTGGGACTAAACGGTGAGCAGTTCTTC	TRBV12-5	TRBJ2-1	NA	few
CAFRGRYYEQYF	TGTGCCTTTCGAGGCAGATACTACGAGCAGTACTTC	TRBV2	TRBJ2-7	NA	NA